This T cell receptor beta chain was captured by sequencing in a study of somatic mutations in cytotoxic T cells in rheumatoid arthritis. With regard to this clone: Its antigen is unknown.

Findings of the study overall: Measured CD8+ T-cell clonality, a value compared between rheumatoid arthritis patients and age-matched healthy controls, did not differ significantly. Unknown were the antigen targets of the expanded CD8+ clones. An increase in CD8+ clonality with age was seen in rheumatoid arthritis patients but not in healthy controls.

Produced via immunoSEQ multiplex PCR; TCRdb's table is partial and in-frame only. The data hold roughly 13,000 clones, with around 72% observed a single time. Positive selection with magnetic beads achieved the isolation of CD4+ and CD8+ cells, followed by a flow cytometry check of purity. J lost 7 bases, V lost 3 bases, and 9 bases had no gene match. CDR3 length equals 16 residues. The V gene's germline CDR1 is MDHEN and CDR2 SYDVKM. The V call is TRBV28, the J call TRBJ2-1; TRBD1 agrees at 10 bases. Sequenced sample: CD8+ T cells sorted from blood. The clonotype comes from an adult with rheumatoid arthritis. This CDR3 reads CASSFPRTGGLNEQFF. The CDR3 bases are TGTGCCAGCAGTTTTCCTCGGACAGGGGGATTGAATGAGCAGTTCTTC. Full variable domain (outside the CDR3, taken from reference TRBV28 and TRBJ2-1): DVKVTQSSRYLVKRTGEKVFLECVQDMDHENMFWYRQDPGLGLRLIYFSYDVKMKEKGDIPEGYSVSREKKERFSLILESASTNQTSMYLCASSFPRTGGLNEQFFGPGTRLTVL.